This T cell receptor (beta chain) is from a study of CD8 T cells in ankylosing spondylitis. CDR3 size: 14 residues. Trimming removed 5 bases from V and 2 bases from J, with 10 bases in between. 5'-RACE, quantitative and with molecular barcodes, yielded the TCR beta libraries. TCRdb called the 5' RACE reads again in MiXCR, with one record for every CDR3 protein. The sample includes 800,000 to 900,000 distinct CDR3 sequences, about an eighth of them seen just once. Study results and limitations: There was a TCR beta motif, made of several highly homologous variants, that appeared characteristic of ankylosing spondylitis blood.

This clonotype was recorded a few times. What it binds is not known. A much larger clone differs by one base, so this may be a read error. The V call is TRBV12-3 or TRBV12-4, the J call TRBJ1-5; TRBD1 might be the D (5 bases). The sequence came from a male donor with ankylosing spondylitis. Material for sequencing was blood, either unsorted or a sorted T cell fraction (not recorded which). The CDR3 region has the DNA TGTGCCAGCAGTCGACAGAGTGGCAATCAGCCCCAGCATTTT. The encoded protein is CASSRQSGNQPQHF.